This T cell receptor (beta chain) was found in a study of tumor-infiltrating lymphocytes in glioblastoma multiforme. General study results and limits: Functional subtype sorting of these T cells was not performed. Detected clone frequencies may not reflect cell counts, being RNA-based.

CDR1 is ENHRY and CDR2 is SYGVKD in the germline V gene. CDR3 size: 12 residues. Multiple V-beta primers and a C-beta primer amplified TCRB from RNA. Input was approximately 0.48 ug total RNA, reverse-transcribed with a C-beta primer. These TCRB libraries lack any described unique molecular identifiers. MiXCR was run by TCRdb on the multiplex PCR reads, yielding one entry per CDR3 protein. Of nearly 15,000 distinct CDR3 sequences listed, over 65% were seen once; the top ten hold more than 30%. As to this clonotype: Its cognate antigen is unknown. The junction departs from germline at one end; a sequencing error may be responsible.

This receptor was taken from a male donor with glioblastoma. Sequencing was done on a sample of brain tumor tissue. This chain uses TRBV10-3 with TRBJ2-7; 9 nucleotides line up with TRBD1. The CDR3 coding sequence is TGTGCCATCTGTGAGTCGGGACAGGGACAGTACTTC. Translation: CAICESGQGQYF.